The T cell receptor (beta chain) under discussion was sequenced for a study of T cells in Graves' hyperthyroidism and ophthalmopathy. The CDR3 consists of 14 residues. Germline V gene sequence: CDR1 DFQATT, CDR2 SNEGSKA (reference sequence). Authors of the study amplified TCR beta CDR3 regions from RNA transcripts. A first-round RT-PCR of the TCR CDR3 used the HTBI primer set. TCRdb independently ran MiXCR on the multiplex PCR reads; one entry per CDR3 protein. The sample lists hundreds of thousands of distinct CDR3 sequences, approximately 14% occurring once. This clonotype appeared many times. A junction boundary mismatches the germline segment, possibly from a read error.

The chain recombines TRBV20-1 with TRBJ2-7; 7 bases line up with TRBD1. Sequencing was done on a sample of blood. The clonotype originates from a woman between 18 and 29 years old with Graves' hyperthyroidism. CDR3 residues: CSATPQGKVGERYF. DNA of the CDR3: TGCAGTGCTACTCCACAGGGGAAGGTTGGCGAGCGGTACTTC.